What follows is one T cell receptor (beta chain) and its context. Its antigen is as yet unknown. CDR1 and CDR2 from the germline V gene are SGHNT and YYREEE (reference sequence). This CDR3 comprises 14 residues. J gave up 10 bases and V 2 bases, and 9 bases lay outside the gene matches. TCRdb's copy holds only in-frame clones and misses some; the assay was immunoSEQ multiplex PCR. The repertoire holds under 130,000 clones, with around 91% as singletons. The sample is drawn from a study of T cell responses to AZD1222 COVID-19 vaccine. At the level of the study: Pooling was applied to second doses at about 4 or about 12 weeks.

Whole-study findings and limits: Researchers report vaccine-associated CD4 TCRs spanning spike, with dominance at 160-218 and 743-854.

The source material was peripheral blood, sampled on day 0 of AZD1222 vaccination. This clonotype originated in an adult in good health. V and J are TRBV5-4 and TRBJ2-5; 9 nucleotides line up with TRBD2. The CDR3: CASSLSRGGGNQYF. CDR3 coding DNA: TGTGCCAGCAGCTTATCGCGGGGGGGAGGGAACCAGTACTTC.